Listed here are 22 T cell receptor beta chains from one sample, sequenced in a study of OX40 agonist ivuxolimab in advanced cancers. Measured with immunoSEQ multiplex PCR; TCRdb has only the in-frame clones, and not every one. The sample carries under 85,000 clones, roughly 84% recorded once. This sample comprised CD4+ or CD8+ T cells sorted from blood, obtained in a trial of the OX40 agonist ivuxolimab. The receptors derive from an adult with an advanced solid tumor such as melanoma, head and neck, liver or kidney cancer.

The chain combines TRBV9 with TRBJ2-6; no definite D call. V gave up 4 bases and J gave up 1 base, with 9 bases separating them. CDR1 and CDR2 from the germline V gene are SGDLS and YYNGEE. This CDR3 is built from 15 residues. For the CDR3, the DNA is TGTGCCAGCAGCCCTTCTCCGTCTGGGGCCAACGTCCTGACTTTC. This gives the protein CASSPSPSGANVLTF.

The chain joins TRBV5-1 to TRBJ2-3; possible D gene TRBD1, 6 bases. This CDR3 comprises 14 residues. V lost 4 bases and J 2 bases, leaving 11 bases between the germline ends. The germline gives CDR1 SGHRS, CDR2 YFSETQ. CDR3 protein: CASSKGEDTDTQYF. The CDR3 DNA sequence: TGCGCCAGCAGCAAGGGGGAAGACACAGATACGCAGTATTTT.

In its sample, this clone was seen once. The chain links TRBV4-2 to TRBJ2-2, with 8 bases fitting TRBD2. Germline values: CDR1 LGHNA, CDR2 YNFKEQ. The CDR3 consists of 16 residues. The V and J ends lost 1 base and 5 bases, in that order; junction bases with no gene match: 6. In DNA form, the CDR3 reads TGTGCCAGCAGCCAAGCAGCGGGAGTCACTACCGGGGAGCTGTTTTTT. The encoded protein is CASSQAAGVTTGELFF.

Notes on this clone: The sample carries other DNA sequences with the same CDR3. The chain combines TRBV6-1 with TRBJ1-1, with unresolved D. Per germline, CDR1 MNHNS and CDR2 SASEGT. This CDR3 is built from 14 residues. V lost 4 bases to trimming and J lost 2 bases, with 11 bases between them. The CDR3 region is CASSAGRLNTEAFF. CDR3 bases: TGTGCCAGCAGTGCGGGCCGACTCAACACTGAAGCTTTCTTT.

The CDR3 bases are TGTGCCAGTAGACAGGCCTCGCCGGATCAGCCCCAGCATTTT. This gives the protein CASRQASPDQPQHF. This rearrangement joins TRBV19 to TRBJ1-5; D possibly corresponds to TRBD1 (5 bases). The V gene's germline CDR1 is LNHDA and CDR2 SQIVND (reference sequence). CDR3 length equals 14 residues. Trimming removed 6 bases at V and 5 bases at J, with 14 bases between. Together with reference TRBV19 and TRBJ1-5, the CDR3 gives the full variable domain: DGGITQSPKYLFRKEGQNVTLSCEQNLNHDAMYWYRQDPGQGLRLIYYSQIVNDFQKGDIAEGYSVSREKKESFPLTVTSAQKNPTAFYLCASRQASPDQPQHFGDGTRLSIL.

The V and J genes are TRBV7-2 and TRBJ1-2, with TRBD1 matching over 9 bases. CDR3 length: 13 amino acids. In germline, CDR1 is SGHTA, CDR2 FQGNSA. The V and J ends lost 8 bases and 8 bases, in that order; junction bases with no gene match: 9. The DNA of the CDR3 is TGTGCCAGCCAGGACAGGGGTTCAGGAGGCTACACCTTC. It yields the protein CASQDRGSGGYTF.

This clone was counted a few times. V and J are TRBV27 and TRBJ1-2; TRBD1 matches 7 bases. The V gene's germline CDR1 is MNHEY and CDR2 SMNVEV (reference sequence). The CDR3 spans 13 residues. V gave up 6 bases and J gave up 8 bases; unmatched junction bases: 9. The CDR3 is CASSPQTGVGYTF. CDR3 sequence (DNA): TGTGCCAGCAGCCCTCAAACAGGGGTGGGCTACACCTTC.

The J gene is TRBJ2-1, the V gene TRBV5-1, with 7 bases matching TRBD2. Germline CDR1 is SGHRS and CDR2 is YFSETQ. The CDR3 runs to 15 residues. The junction had 3 bases not matched to a gene; V was cut back by 2 bases and J by 1 base. CDR3 in amino acids: CASSLAGKSYNEQFF. The CDR3 DNA reads TGCGCCAGCAGCTTAGCGGGAAAATCCTACAATGAGCAGTTCTTC.

The chain recombines TRBV7-8 with TRBJ2-1; no clear D. CDR3 size: 12 residues. Trimming took 4 bases from V and 12 from J, leaving 13 bases between them. Germline lookup yields CDR1 SGHVS and CDR2 FQNEAQ. CDR3 DNA: TGTGCCAGCAGCTCCTCCCAGGTGGCGCAGTTCTTC. Its translation is CASSSSQVAQFF.

The chain recombines TRBV29-1 with TRBJ2-1; D is undetermined. V was pared by 4 bases and J by 7 bases, with 8 bases between. Germline CDR1 SQVTM, CDR2 ANQGSEA. CDR3 length: 11 residues. CDR3 sequence (DNA): TGCAGCGTTGGAAAAGAAAATGAGCAGTTCTTC. It specifies CSVGKENEQFF.

The chain carries TRBV11-2 and TRBJ2-1, with 13 bases aligning to TRBD2. CDR3 size: 15 residues. Germline-derived CDR1 and CDR2 are SGHAT and FQNNGV. V shed 3 bases and J 5 bases; nucleotides not matched to a gene: 1. The CDR3 reads CASSLGLAGHNEQFF. As DNA, the CDR3 is TGTGCCAGCAGCTTGGGACTAGCGGGGCACAATGAGCAGTTCTTC. The complete variable domain, with remaining parts taken from reference TRBV11-2 and TRBJ2-1, reads EAGVAQSPRYKIIEKRQSVAFWCNPISGHATLYWYQQILGQGPKLLIQFQNNGVVDDSQLPKDRFSAERLKGVDSTLKIQPAKLEDSAVYLCASSLGLAGHNEQFFGPGTRLTVL.

V and J are TRBV25-1 and TRBJ1-6; no reliable D call. The CDR3 runs to 16 residues. V lost 1 base to trimming and J lost 2 bases, with 9 bases between them. Germline loops: CDR1 MGHDK, CDR2 SYGVNS. The CDR3 reads CASSEFEFAYNSPLHF. CDR3 DNA: TGTGCCAGCAGTGAATTCGAATTTGCCTATAATTCACCCCTCCACTTT. Based on the CDR3 plus reference TRBV25-1 and TRBJ1-6, the full variable domain is EADIYQTPRYLVIGTGKKITLECSQTMGHDKMYWYQQDPGMELHLIHYSYGVNSTEKGDLSSESTVSRIRTEHFPLTLESARPSHTSQYLCASSEFEFAYNSPLHFGNGTRLTVT.

This chain links TRBV25-1 with TRBJ1-1; tentatively, D is TRBD1 (5 bases). Germline V gene data show CDR1 as MGHDK and CDR2 as SYGVNS. V was trimmed by 10 bases and J by 3 bases, leaving 15 bases between them. The CDR3 is 13 residues long. The chain's CDR3 is CATRSRVHTEAFF. The CDR3 coding sequence is TGTGCCACCCGGAGCAGGGTGCACACTGAAGCTTTCTTT.

This CDR3 is CASSPLTGSEAQYF. DNA for the CDR3: TGTGCCAGCTCACCACTGACCGGGAGTGAGGCCCAGTACTTC. The rearrangement uses TRBV18 and TRBJ2-5; the D gene is possibly TRBD2 (6 bases). V dropped 1 base and J dropped 9 bases, with 15 bases sitting between them. The length of the CDR3 is 14 residues. CDR1 and CDR2 from the germline V gene are KGHSH and LQKENI.

This chain links TRBV6-5 with TRBJ2-7, with D maybe TRBD1 (5 bases). V was trimmed by 5 bases and J by 2 bases, leaving 16 bases between them. The CDR3 totals 15 residues. Germline V gene data show CDR1 as MNHEY and CDR2 as SVGAGI. The CDR3 protein is CASSANRRPTYEQYF. The CDR3 region has the DNA TGTGCCAGCAGTGCAAACAGGAGACCTACCTACGAGCAGTACTTC.

By share, this clone counts as medium-sized. The genes are TRBV10-3 and TRBJ1-5, with 9 bases matching TRBD1. The CDR3 has 14 amino acids. The germline CDR1 and CDR2 sequences are ENHRY and SYGVKD. V dropped 6 bases and J dropped 3; count of bases not matched to a gene: 3. The CDR3 region is CAIRGQGNNQPQHF. CDR3 nucleotides: TGTGCCATCAGGGGACAGGGTAACAATCAGCCCCAGCATTTT.

The CDR3 bases are TGTGCCAGCAGTCCCGGCGGGAGGGCCCCAATTGAGCAGTTCTTC. Encoded protein: CASSPGGRAPIEQFF. The rearrangement uses TRBV7-9 and TRBJ2-1, with 9 bases lining up with TRBD2. Unmatched junction bases numbered 12, after V lost 6 bases and J lost 9 bases. Germline CDR1 SEHNR, CDR2 FQNEAQ (reference sequence). This CDR3 spans 15 amino acids.

This sequence joins TRBV9 and TRBJ1-3; D is ambiguous. The CDR3 totals 15 residues. In germline, CDR1 is SGDLS, CDR2 YYNGEE. Trimming removed 0 bases at V and 2 bases at J, with 9 bases between. CDR3 nucleotides: TGTGCCAGCAGCGTAGCGGTGGCGGCTGGAAACACCATATATTTT. Translating gives CASSVAVAAGNTIYF.

Here the CDR3 DNA reads TGTGCCAGCTCTACCAGCGGGAGGGCCACCGAGCAGTACTTC. This translates into CASSTSGRATEQYF. The chain combines TRBV18 with TRBJ2-7; 10 bases align to TRBD2. Germline-derived CDR1 and CDR2 are KGHSH and LQKENI. V was pared by 6 bases and J by 6 bases, with 8 bases of the junction left unmatched. CDR3 length: 14 amino acids.

This chain uses TRBV15 with TRBJ1-6; D is ambiguous. The CDR3 covers 13 residues. The V gene lost 0 bases and the J gene lost 8 bases, with 5 bases spanning the gap. Per germline, CDR1 LNHNV and CDR2 YYDKDF (reference sequence). The CDR3 DNA is TGTGCCACCAGCAGAGACCGAGATTCACCCCTCCACTTT. It translates to CATSRDRDSPLHF.

The chain employs TRBV2 and TRBJ2-7; D perhaps matches TRBD2 (5 bases). The germline CDR1 and CDR2 sequences are SNHLY and FYNNEI. This CDR3 is 13 amino acids long. Trimming took off 4 bases at V and 3 bases at J, with 10 bases between the two ends. CDR3 nucleotides: TGTGCCAGCAGTGTGGTCCGGGACTACGAGCAGTACTTC. As protein: CASSVVRDYEQYF.

The chain links TRBV5-4 to TRBJ2-2; 7 nucleotides line up with TRBD2. The CDR3 runs to 16 residues. V shed 0 bases and J 4 bases; nucleotides not matched to a gene: 6. Per germline, CDR1 SGHNT and CDR2 YYREEE (reference sequence). The CDR3 loop is CASSLGSGSITGELFF. The CDR3 DNA follows: TGTGCCAGCAGCTTGGGTAGCGGGTCTATCACCGGGGAGCTGTTTTTT.